The 29 T cell receptor beta chains in this list originate from one sample, sequenced in a study of regulatory T cells in long-lasting Graves disease. CDR3-region Arm-PCR and iRepertoire HTBI primers produced the TCR beta libraries. TCRdb reprocessed the multiplex PCR reads via MiXCR and lists one record per CDR3 protein. Among 400,000 to 550,000 distinct CDR3 sequences listed, about 15% were seen once. Sample time point: newly diagnosed GD, antithyroid drugs for less than 3 months. Extracted PBMC RNA gave rise to the TCR library. The data also belong to a second study, concerning T cells in Graves' hyperthyroidism and ophthalmopathy.

The sequenced sample was peripheral blood mononuclear cells (PBMCs), obtained at new diagnosis, from a patient treated with antithyroid drugs. These receptors all come from a woman aged 30 to 39 with Graves disease.

This clonotype was counted ten times or more. The chain couples TRBV20-1 to TRBJ2-2; D possibly corresponds to TRBD1 (6 bases). CDR3 size: 15 residues. Germline V gene data show CDR1 as DFQATT and CDR2 as SNEGSKA (reference sequence). V was pared by 3 bases and J by 5 bases, with 16 bases between. Written as DNA, the CDR3 is TGCAGTGCTAGGAGGACAGACGAAATAACCGGGGAGCTGTTTTTT. Its protein is CSARRTDEITGELFF.

A remark on this clonotype: Just one base apart from a much larger clone, this may be a read error. No conserved phenylalanine or tryptophan is present at the end of the CDR3, so a read error is the likely explanation. The chain is built from TRBV28 and TRBJ2-7, with D uncertain. The V gene lost 6 bases and the J gene lost 3 bases, with 9 bases spanning the gap. The CDR3 consists of 12 residues. Germline loops: CDR1 MDHEN, CDR2 SYDVKM. CDR3 nucleotides: TGTGCCAGCAGAGAACAGAGCTACGAGCAGTACCTC. Residues: CASREQSYEQYL.

This clonotype appeared many times. The chain carries TRBV10-3 and TRBJ2-1, with 9 nucleotides matching TRBD1. V lost 7 bases to trimming and J lost 6 bases; unmatched junction nucleotides: 10. Germline loops: CDR1 ENHRY, CDR2 SYGVKD. CDR3 size: 15 residues. CDR3 in amino acids: CAITSGTGSLNEQFF. CDR3 coding DNA: TGTGCCATCACCTCCGGGACAGGGAGCCTCAATGAGCAGTTCTTC.

This clonotype was counted at least ten times. The chain combines TRBV3-1 with TRBJ1-5, with TRBD1 as a possible D gene (5 bases). Trimming removed 5 bases from V and 1 base from J, with 9 bases in between. The CDR3 has 14 residues. CDR1 is LGHDT and CDR2 is YNNKEL in the germline V gene (reference sequence). CDR3: CASSDSASNQPQHF. Written as DNA, the CDR3 is TGTGCCAGCAGCGACAGTGCAAGCAATCAGCCCCAGCATTTT.

This clonotype was observed many times. V gene TRBV20-1 combines with J gene TRBJ1-5; no firm D call. The CDR3 totals 16 residues. Germline CDR1 DFQATT, CDR2 SNEGSKA (reference sequence). Trimming left V 3 bases short and J 4 bases short, with 19 bases between. As DNA, the CDR3 is TGCAGTGCTAGGAACGAGGCGACCATCGGGAATCAGCCCCAGCATTTT. Protein: CSARNEATIGNQPQHF.

In its sample, this clonotype was seen many times. The chain links TRBV28 to TRBJ2-7; D may correspond to TRBD1 or TRBD2 (6 bases each). The CDR3 runs to 15 residues. Per germline, CDR1 MDHEN and CDR2 SYDVKM. V was trimmed by 3 bases and J by 0 bases, leaving 12 bases between them. The CDR3 bases are TGTGCCAGCAGTTTTGGGGGGACACCCTCCTACGAGCAGTACTTC. It specifies CASSFGGTPSYEQYF.

This clonotype has a single count. The rearrangement joins TRBV19 to TRBJ2-2; D gene ambiguous. CDR3 size: 13 residues. Between the trimmed V and J ends, which lost 10 bases and 1 base, there was a span of 10 bases. The germline V gene encodes CDR1 LNHDA and CDR2 SQIVND (reference sequence). CDR3 residues: CATRTENTGELFF. The CDR3 DNA is TGTGCCACCCGGACGGAGAACACCGGGGAGCTGTTTTTT.

In this sample, this clonotype turned up a few times. The V call is TRBV5-1, the J call TRBJ1-4, with D possibly matching TRBD1 (6 bases). The V end lost 1 base, the J end lost 5 bases, and 15 bases lay between the germline ends. The CDR3 sequence is 16 residues long. Germline-derived CDR1 and CDR2 are SGHRS and YFSETQ. The CDR3 nucleotides are TGCGCCAGCAGCTTGAGGCTCCAGGGGTTGAATGAAAAACTGTTTTTT. Translated, it gives CASSLRLQGLNEKLFF.

This clonotype was counted ten times or more. This chain joins TRBV5-1 and TRBJ1-1, with D possibly matching TRBD1 (5 bases). The CDR3 runs 15 residues. Germline V gives CDR1 SGHRS, CDR2 YFSETQ. Trimming took 1 base from V and 0 from J, leaving 10 bases between them. CDR3 sequence (DNA): TGCGCCAGCAGCTTGTGGGAGGGGATGAACACTGAAGCTTTCTTT. It specifies CASSLWEGMNTEAFF.

This clonotype was seen at least ten times. J is TRBJ2-1 and V is TRBV11-2, with D maybe TRBD2 (6 bases). The V end lost 0 bases, the J end lost 8 bases, and 11 bases lay between the germline ends. This CDR3 contains 14 residues. Germline-derived CDR1 and CDR2 are SGHAT and FQNNGV. The CDR3 protein is CASSLDPSVDEQFF. CDR3 bases: TGTGCCAGCAGCTTAGATCCTAGCGTGGATGAGCAGTTCTTC.

This clonotype was detected a few times. The chain uses TRBV27 and TRBJ1-5; D remains unclear. CDR1 MNHEY and CDR2 SMNVEV come from the germline V gene (reference sequence). The CDR3 consists of 15 residues. The ends were cut back, 3 bases at V and 1 base at J, with 10 bases in the middle. The CDR3 bases are TGTGCCAGCAGTTTTGCCGGCTCGAGCAATCAGCCCCAGCATTTT. Translated, it gives CASSFAGSSNQPQHF.

This clonotype was detected many times. This chain uses TRBV29-1 with TRBJ2-7; 9 bases agree with TRBD1. The CDR3 loop spans 13 amino acids. Unmatched junction bases numbered 7, after V lost 7 bases and J lost 3 bases. Germline V CDR1 and CDR2: SQVTM, ANQGSEA. CDR3 in DNA: TGCAGCGCTTGGACAGGGGTAAACTACGAGCAGTACTTC. Translating gives CSAWTGVNYEQYF.

The V gene is TRBV10-3, the J gene TRBJ2-7; D gene unclear. CDR1 is ENHRY, CDR2 SYGVKD, per germline. The CDR3 contains 12 residues. V lost 3 bases and J 5 bases, leaving 8 bases between the germline ends. The CDR3 spells CAISDKVDEQYF. The CDR3 nucleotides read TGTGCCATCAGTGATAAGGTTGACGAGCAGTACTTC.

This clonotype occurred many times. A junction boundary mismatches the germline segment, possibly from a read error. V is TRBV7-7 and J is TRBJ2-3; 11 nucleotides line up with TRBD1. This CDR3 spans 15 amino acids. Per germline, CDR1 SSHAT and CDR2 FNYEAQ (reference sequence). The CDR3 loop is CASSRTGGEADTQYF. CDR3 sequence (DNA): TGTGCTAGCAGCAGGACAGGGGGCGAGGCAGATACGCAGTATTTT.

J is TRBJ2-7 and V is TRBV14; 13 nucleotides align to TRBD2. Per the germline V gene, CDR1 is SGHDN and CDR2 is FVKESK. The ends lost 3 bases at V and 3 bases at J; junction bases unmatched: 8. CDR3 length: 17 residues. The CDR3 DNA reads as TGTGCCAGCAGCCAGGAACTAAGGACTAGCGGGAGCTACGAGCAGTACTTC. Translated: CASSQELRTSGSYEQYF. The entire variable domain, with the rest obtained from reference TRBV14 and TRBJ2-7, is as follows: EAGVTQFPSHSVIEKGQTVTLRCDPISGHDNLYWYRRVMGKEIKFLLHFVKESKQDESGMPNNRFLAERTGGTYSTLKVQPAELEDSGVYFCASSQELRTSGSYEQYFGPGTRLTVT.

This clonotype occurred a few times. The V and J genes are TRBV6-2 or TRBV6-3 and TRBJ2-3, with D perhaps being TRBD1 or TRBD2 (5 bases each). This CDR3 is 15 amino acids long. Germline-derived CDR1 and CDR2 are MNHEY and SVGEGT. The germline V and J ends were trimmed by 2 bases and 4 bases, with 13 bases remaining between them. The CDR3 region is CASSYRGSSADTQYF. The DNA of the CDR3 is TGTGCCAGCAGTTACCGGGGCAGTAGCGCAGATACGCAGTATTTT.

CDR3 sequence (DNA): TGTGCCAGCAGCTCCCCGTCCTCTGGAAACACCATATATTTT. It codes for CASSSPSSGNTIYF. The V gene is TRBV6-2 or TRBV6-3, the J gene TRBJ1-3; no definite D call. CDR1 is MNHEY, CDR2 SVGEGT, per germline. This CDR3 region has 14 residues. Trimming left V 6 bases short and J 0 bases short, with 9 bases between.

This clonotype was counted only a few times. The V gene is TRBV20-1, the J gene TRBJ2-3; 8 nucleotides agree with TRBD2. This CDR3 comprises 15 residues. In germline, CDR1 is DFQATT, CDR2 SNEGSKA (reference sequence). V lost 0 bases to trimming and J lost 2 bases; unmatched junction nucleotides: 4. The CDR3 nucleotides read TGCAGTGCTAGAGAGCCAGCGGGAGACACAGATACGCAGTATTTT. Its translation: CSAREPAGDTDTQYF.

For the CDR3, the DNA is TGTGCCAGCAGCCGCAGCAGGTCAGCTAAAGAGACCCAGTACTTC. Amino acids: CASSRSRSAKETQYF. This sequence joins TRBV7-8 and TRBJ2-5; no clear D. The CDR3 has 15 residues. Trimming took 5 bases from V and 3 from J, leaving 16 bases between them. CDR1 SGHVS and CDR2 FQNEAQ come from the germline V gene.

This clonotype was detected ten times or more. V gene TRBV20-1 combines with J gene TRBJ2-3; 14 bases line up with TRBD2. CDR1 is DFQATT and CDR2 is SNEGSKA in the germline V gene (reference sequence). The CDR3 has 16 amino acids. CDR3 DNA sequence: TGCAGGACCCTGGGGACTAGCGGGAGTGTCACAGATACGCAGTATTTT. This sequence encodes CRTLGTSGSVTDTQYF.

The sample holds many counts of this clonotype. The V gene is TRBV11-2, the J gene TRBJ1-4, with 7 bases that match TRBD1. There are 18 residues in the CDR3. The ends lost 5 bases at V and 10 bases at J; junction bases unmatched: 22. The germline gives CDR1 SGHAT, CDR2 FQNNGV. The CDR3 region is CASSLLGQRFGHPGKLFF. The CDR3 bases are TGTGCCAGCAGCCTATTGGGACAGCGTTTTGGGCACCCCGGAAAACTGTTTTTT.

In this sample, this clonotype turned up a few times. In DNA, the CDR3 is TGTGCCAGCAGCTTGTGGTCCGGAAATCAGCCCCAGCATTTT. This gives the protein CASSLWSGNQPQHF. The rearrangement links TRBV5-6 to TRBJ1-5; no reliable D call. Trimming stripped 1 base from V and 4 bases from J, with 9 bases between. CDR3 length: 14 amino acids. Germline lookup yields CDR1 SGHDT and CDR2 YYEEEE.

In its sample, this clonotype was seen many times. This chain connects TRBV18 to TRBJ1-4; a weak D match, TRBD1 (5 bases). The CDR3 sequence is 13 residues long. Germline lookup yields CDR1 KGHSH and CDR2 LQKENI. Trimming took off 5 bases at V and 7 bases at J, with 11 bases between the two ends. The CDR3 sequence: CASSTGAREKLFF. CDR3 DNA: TGTGCCAGCTCAACCGGGGCCCGTGAAAAACTGTTTTTT.

V usage is TRBV6-1 and J usage is TRBJ2-1; 12 nucleotides match TRBD2. Germline V gene sequence: CDR1 MNHNS, CDR2 SASEGT. The CDR3 is made up of 14 amino acids. Unmatched junction bases numbered 4, after V lost 7 bases and J lost 6 bases. CDR3 region: CASKPTSGSNEQFF. The CDR3 nucleotides read TGTGCCAGCAAGCCGACTAGCGGGAGCAATGAGCAGTTCTTC.

Ten or more counts support this clonotype. This chain uses TRBV2 with TRBJ2-7, with D perhaps TRBD2 (6 bases). CDR3 length: 14 residues. The germline gives CDR1 SNHLY, CDR2 FYNNEI. V was shortened by 4 bases and J by 3 bases, with 13 bases between the two germline ends. CDR3 protein: CASSADSGNYEQYF. For the CDR3, the DNA is TGTGCCAGCAGTGCGGATAGCGGAAACTACGAGCAGTACTTC.

This clonotype showed up many times. The rearrangement uses TRBV12-3 or TRBV12-4 and TRBJ1-5; TRBD1 is a possible D gene (6 bases). V was trimmed by 8 bases and J by 2 bases, leaving 16 bases between them. CDR3 length equals 15 residues. CDR3 sequence: CASSPEGVGNQPQHF. In DNA form, the CDR3 reads TGTGCCAGCTCACCAGAGGGGGTTGGCAATCAGCCCCAGCATTTT.

The chain couples TRBV19 to TRBJ1-6; 7 nucleotides line up with TRBD1. This CDR3 comprises 14 residues. The V and J ends lost 5 bases and 7 bases, in that order; junction bases with no gene match: 5. The germline gives CDR1 LNHDA, CDR2 SQIVND (reference sequence). CDR3 DNA: TGTGCCAGTAGTGTGGGACAGAGCAATTCACCCCTCCACTTT. This codes for CASSVGQSNSPLHF.

This clonotype was seen once. The V gene is TRBV29-1, the J gene TRBJ2-7, with a possible D match to TRBD1 (5 bases). Trimming shortened V by 4 bases and J by 9 bases, and 10 bases separated the two germline ends. The germline gives CDR1 SQVTM, CDR2 ANQGSEA. The length of the CDR3 is 10 residues. The CDR3 bases are TGCAGCGTTGTGGATCAGGGGCAGTACTTC. It translates to CSVVDQGQYF.

This clonotype was recorded many times. J is TRBJ2-7 and V is TRBV10-3, with 11 bases that match TRBD2. The CDR3 loop spans 13 amino acids. V was pared by 9 bases and J by 2 bases, with 3 bases of the junction left unmatched. CDR1 is ENHRY and CDR2 is SYGVKD in the germline V gene. CDR3: CAIGTSGPYEQYF. The CDR3 DNA reads TGTGCCATTGGGACTAGCGGCCCCTACGAGCAGTACTTC.